One and the same sample provided the 31 T cell receptor beta chains below, sequenced in a study of T-cell reconstitution after alpha-beta-depleted transplantation in children. Unique molecular identifiers tagged the TCRbeta library. TCRdb independently ran MiXCR on the PCR reads; one entry per CDR3 protein. The table records 350,000 to 400,000 distinct CDR3 sequences, over 20% of them present only once. The source material was PBMCs from the stem cell graft donor, sampled from the stem cell graft. The receptors shown here come from a human donor who donated a stem cell graft to a child with acute myeloid leukemia.

This clonotype was detected ten times or more. The V and J genes are TRBV6-2 or TRBV6-3 and TRBJ1-5; no clear D gene. The CDR3 length is 13 residues. In germline, CDR1 is MNHEY, CDR2 SVGEGT. The V gene lost 2 bases and the J gene lost 7 bases, with 9 bases spanning the gap. CDR3 protein: CASSYVQGQPQHF. The CDR3 DNA follows: TGTGCCAGCAGTTACGTCCAAGGCCAGCCCCAGCATTTT.

CDR3 loop: CASIGDRSEDTQYF. The DNA of the CDR3 is TGTGCCAGCATCGGAGACAGGTCAGAGGATACGCAGTATTTT. The rearrangement links TRBV25-1 to TRBJ2-3, with a possible D match to TRBD1 (6 bases). The CDR3 is 14 residues long. V gave up 7 bases and J gave up 6 bases, with 17 bases separating them. The germline V gene has CDR1 MGHDK and CDR2 SYGVNS.

There are a few counts of this clonotype. This sequence joins TRBV10-3 and TRBJ2-5; 10 bases are shared with TRBD2. This CDR3 comprises 19 residues. After removal of 2 bases from V and 5 bases from J, the junction contained 17 bases not matched to a gene. Germline CDR1 reads ENHRY; CDR2 reads SYGVKD. The CDR3 is CAISEPIQREGLSSETQYF. DNA for the CDR3: TGTGCCATCAGTGAGCCCATACAGCGGGAGGGCCTTTCTTCGGAGACCCAGTACTTC.

This sequence joins TRBV28 and TRBJ1-4, with TRBD1 matching over 7 bases. The CDR3 is 14 residues long. The V gene's germline CDR1 is MDHEN and CDR2 SYDVKM. With V trimmed by 3 bases and J by 8 bases, 6 bases remained unmatched. The CDR3 is CASSLEGGQEKLFF. CDR3 nucleotide sequence: TGTGCCAGCAGTTTGGAAGGGGGCCAGGAAAAACTGTTTTTT. The full variable domain, in which reference TRBV28 and TRBJ1-4 provide the parts outside the CDR3, is DVKVTQSSRYLVKRTGEKVFLECVQDMDHENMFWYRQDPGLGLRLIYFSYDVKMKEKGDIPEGYSVSREKKERFSLILESASTNQTSMYLCASSLEGGQEKLFFGSGTQLSVL.

The V gene is TRBV20-1, the J gene TRBJ2-7; no firm D call. The CDR3 is made up of 12 amino acids. Germline assignment: CDR1 DFQATT and CDR2 SNEGSKA (reference sequence). Trimming took off 3 bases at V and 5 bases at J, with 11 bases between the two ends. In nucleotides, the CDR3 is TGCAGTGCTAGGCGGCAGGTCGACGAGCAGTACTTC. Translating gives CSARRQVDEQYF.

This clonotype was counted between two and nine times. The V gene is TRBV29-1, the J gene TRBJ2-2; possibly TRBD2 for D (5 bases). CDR3 length: 12 amino acids. CDR1 is SQVTM, CDR2 ANQGSEA, per germline. Trimming cost V 2 bases and J 7 bases, with 8 bases left between them. CDR3 in amino acids: CSVEIGDGELFF. The CDR3 nucleotides read TGCAGCGTTGAAATCGGGGACGGGGAGCTGTTTTTT.

The rearrangement links TRBV29-1 to TRBJ2-1; 10 bases map to TRBD2. This CDR3 is 18 amino acids long. Germline V gene lookup returns CDR1 SQVTM and CDR2 ANQGSEA. V shed 7 bases and J 0 bases; nucleotides not matched to a gene: 15. CDR3 amino acids: CSATPGLARGSSYNEQFF. In DNA form, the CDR3 reads TGCAGCGCTACCCCGGGACTAGCGAGAGGAAGCTCCTACAATGAGCAGTTCTTC.

This clonotype was counted only a few times. This rearrangement joins TRBV4-2 to TRBJ2-7; the D gene is possibly TRBD2 (6 bases). Germline V gives CDR1 LGHNA, CDR2 YNFKEQ. This CDR3 contains 14 residues. V lost 1 base, J lost 1 base, and 8 bases lay in between. The CDR3 DNA reads TGTGCCAGCAGCCAAGGACTAGGATCCTACGAGCAGTACTTC. Residues: CASSQGLGSYEQYF.

This clonotype was seen ten or more times. CDR3 protein: CSATSGRQRNEQFF. The CDR3 DNA is TGCAGTGCTACTAGCGGGAGGCAACGCAATGAGCAGTTCTTC. The rearrangement uses TRBV20-1 and TRBJ2-1, with 11 bases matching TRBD2. V was clipped by 4 bases and J by 6 bases; unmatched bases: 5. This CDR3 is built from 14 residues. Germline assignment: CDR1 DFQATT and CDR2 SNEGSKA (reference sequence).

V gene TRBV2 combines with J gene TRBJ2-6; no clear D gene. This CDR3 is built from 15 residues. Trimming removed 6 bases at V and 0 bases at J, with 9 bases between. CDR1 SNHLY and CDR2 FYNNEI come from the germline V gene. The CDR3 DNA is TGTGCCAGCAGGGACCCGGCCTCTGGGGCCAACGTCCTGACTTTC. It yields the protein CASRDPASGANVLTF.

The chain combines TRBV12-3 or TRBV12-4 with TRBJ2-1; 14 bases fit TRBD2. Losses at the gene ends were 11 bases for V and 13 bases for J; bases not matched to a gene: 7. The CDR3 length is 12 residues. This CDR3 is CAGRLAGGPQFF. DNA for the CDR3: TGTGCCGGGCGACTAGCGGGAGGGCCCCAGTTCTTC.

The chain combines TRBV11-2 with TRBJ2-5; 10 bases align to TRBD2. The CDR3 is 15 residues long. V dropped 5 bases and J dropped 4; count of bases not matched to a gene: 7. Germline V gene data show CDR1 as SGHAT and CDR2 as FQNNGV. CDR3 sequence (DNA): TGTGCCAGCAGCAAGGGGACTAGCGAGGTAGAGACCCAGTACTTC. Protein product: CASSKGTSEVETQYF.

This chain joins TRBV10-3 and TRBJ2-7, with 7 bases identical to TRBD1. V was clipped by 11 bases and J by 3 bases; unmatched bases: 7. CDR1 is ENHRY and CDR2 is SYGVKD in the germline V gene. The CDR3 is made up of 12 amino acids. In nucleotides, the CDR3 is TGTGCCGTCCGGGACAGTAACTACGAGCAGTACTTC. It specifies CAVRDSNYEQYF.

This clonotype was seen a handful of times. The chain recombines TRBV20-1 with TRBJ2-2, with 16 bases matching TRBD2. The CDR3 is 16 residues long. Germline CDR1 reads DFQATT; CDR2 reads SNEGSKA (reference sequence). After removal of 5 bases from V and 4 bases from J, the junction contained 4 bases not matched to a gene. CDR3 DNA sequence: TGCAGTGCTGGGACTAGCGGGAGGGTTGGCACCGGGGAGCTGTTTTTT. This sequence encodes CSAGTSGRVGTGELFF.

This clonotype was detected a few times. A read error may explain this, as a much larger clone is one base away. The chain links TRBV18 to TRBJ2-1; the D gene is possibly TRBD1 (6 bases). CDR3 length: 11 residues. Germline V gives CDR1 KGHSH, CDR2 LQKENI. Trimming cost V 7 bases and J 7 bases, with 8 bases left between them. This CDR3 is CASYRENEQFF. CDR3 DNA: TGTGCCAGCTACAGGGAGAATGAGCAGTTCTTC.

This clonotype was observed a handful of times. V and J are TRBV12-3 or TRBV12-4 and TRBJ1-3; tentatively, D is TRBD1 (5 bases). Trimming took 6 bases from V and 4 from J, leaving 16 bases between them. The CDR3 length is 15 residues. The CDR3 is CASSRDGGLGNTIYF. The CDR3 DNA follows: TGTGCCAGCAGCCGGGACGGCGGGTTGGGAAACACCATATATTTT.

This clonotype was recorded a few times. The V gene is TRBV5-6, the J gene TRBJ2-3; 9 bases map to TRBD1. V lost 2 bases to trimming and J lost 4 bases; unmatched junction nucleotides: 5. The CDR3 runs to 15 residues. Germline V lookup: CDR1 SGHDT, CDR2 YYEEEE. In nucleotides, the CDR3 is TGTGCCAGCAGCTTTGACAGGGGGTCAGCAGATACGCAGTATTTT. It translates to CASSFDRGSADTQYF.

This clonotype was seen a handful of times. J is TRBJ2-1 and V is TRBV7-3, with D perhaps matching TRBD1 or TRBD2 (5 bases each). The CDR3 length is 15 residues. Germline V gives CDR1 SGHTA, CDR2 FQGTGA. Trimming left V 0 bases short and J 7 bases short, with 13 bases between. The CDR3 coding sequence is TGTGCCAGCAGCTTAACGAGGGGTACTCCAAATGAGCAGTTCTTC. The encoded protein is CASSLTRGTPNEQFF.

V and J are TRBV6-1 and TRBJ2-1; 8 bases match TRBD1. CDR3 length equals 16 residues. Germline-derived CDR1 and CDR2 are MNHNS and SASEGT. J was trimmed by 5 bases and V by 6 bases; bases with no gene match: 12. The CDR3 loop reads CASSPVGQGLDNEQFF. CDR3 in DNA: TGTGCCAGCAGCCCCGTCGGACAGGGTCTAGACAATGAGCAGTTCTTC.

The V gene is TRBV27, the J gene TRBJ2-7; TRBD2 matches 7 bases. CDR1 is MNHEY, CDR2 SMNVEV, per germline (reference sequence). This CDR3 has 16 residues. Losses at the gene ends were 6 bases for V and 3 bases for J; bases not matched to a gene: 14. CDR3 nucleotide sequence: TGTGCCAGCAGCACCGATCGGGAGGCCCCTTTCTACGAGCAGTACTTC. Its protein product is CASSTDREAPFYEQYF.

The CDR3 is CASSHIRGSNTGELFF. CDR3 nucleotides: TGTGCCAGCAGCCATATCAGGGGCTCGAACACCGGGGAGCTGTTTTTT. This sequence joins TRBV3-1 and TRBJ2-2; tentative D call: TRBD1 (6 bases). CDR1 is LGHDT, CDR2 YNNKEL, per germline (reference sequence). The V end lost 3 bases, the J end lost 0 bases, and 11 bases lay between the germline ends. CDR3 length: 16 residues.

There are a few counts of this clonotype. The V and J genes are TRBV15 and TRBJ2-1; D call uncertain. CDR1 is LNHNV, CDR2 YYDKDF, per germline (reference sequence). The V gene lost 0 bases and the J gene lost 9 bases, with 6 bases spanning the gap. This CDR3 spans 12 amino acids. As DNA, the CDR3 is TGTGCCACCAGCAGAGATGGTGGTGAGCAGTTCTTC. Amino acid sequence: CATSRDGGEQFF.

V usage is TRBV11-2 and J usage is TRBJ2-1; D is unresolved. Trimming cost V 5 bases and J 9 bases, with 11 bases left between them. The CDR3 runs to 12 residues. From germline, CDR1 is SGHAT and CDR2 FQNNGV. The CDR3 DNA follows: TGTGCCAGCAGCCGAAGAATTGCTGAGCAGTTCTTC. As protein: CASSRRIAEQFF.

V usage is TRBV20-1 and J usage is TRBJ2-3, with no clear D. This CDR3 has 13 amino acids. Per the germline V gene, CDR1 is DFQATT and CDR2 is SNEGSKA (reference sequence). Deletions cut 6 bases from V and 0 bases from J, with 10 bases between. The CDR3, as DNA: TGCAGTGCAGCAAGACTGAGCACAGATACGCAGTATTTT. This gives the protein CSAARLSTDTQYF.

This sequence joins TRBV7-3 and TRBJ2-5; D is possibly TRBD2 (6 bases). V gave up 3 bases and J gave up 1 base, with 12 bases separating them. This CDR3 spans 15 amino acids. Germline CDR1 SGHTA, CDR2 FQGTGA. The DNA of the CDR3 is TGTGCCAGCAGCTTGTCCGGGACTGCCCAAGAGACCCAGTACTTC. Protein: CASSLSGTAQETQYF.

V usage is TRBV5-1 and J usage is TRBJ2-7, with D possibly TRBD2 on 6 matching bases. Germline V gene sequence: CDR1 SGHRS, CDR2 YFSETQ. The CDR3 is made up of 14 amino acids. Deletions cut 0 bases from V and 5 bases from J, with 12 bases between. CDR3 in DNA: TGCGCCAGCAGCTTGGAAGCGGGCACGCACGAGCAGTACTTC. Translation gives CASSLEAGTHEQYF.

V usage is TRBV28 and J usage is TRBJ2-1, with D possibly matching TRBD2 (6 bases). Trimming shortened V by 4 bases and J by 6 bases, and 16 bases separated the two germline ends. Germline assignment: CDR1 MDHEN and CDR2 SYDVKM. The CDR3 totals 15 residues. CDR3 residues: CASSSRDWWVNEQFF. Here the CDR3 DNA reads TGTGCCAGCAGTTCGCGGGACTGGTGGGTCAATGAGCAGTTCTTC.

This chain uses TRBV7-2 with TRBJ1-1; 8 nucleotides align to TRBD1. CDR1 and CDR2 from the germline V gene are SGHTA and FQGNSA. CDR3 length equals 16 residues. J lost 3 bases, V lost 2 bases, and 8 bases had no gene match. The CDR3 sequence is CASSLWARGPDTEAFF. The CDR3, as DNA: TGTGCCAGCAGCTTATGGGCCAGGGGGCCAGACACTGAAGCTTTCTTT.

V usage is TRBV5-1 and J usage is TRBJ2-5; no reliable D call. The germline V gene has CDR1 SGHRS and CDR2 YFSETQ. V lost 4 bases and J lost 4, with 11 bases in between. The CDR3 spans 13 residues. This CDR3 is CASSASSRETQYF. The CDR3 coding sequence is TGCGCCAGCAGCGCGAGTTCCCGAGAGACCCAGTACTTC.

This clonotype was observed many times. The chain has TRBV20-1 and TRBJ2-7, with a weak D call TRBD2 (5 bases). Per germline, CDR1 DFQATT and CDR2 SNEGSKA (reference sequence). V dropped 0 bases and J dropped 5 bases, with 17 bases sitting between them. The CDR3 totals 15 residues. CDR3 amino acids: CSAREGNGVINEQYF. The CDR3 DNA reads as TGCAGTGCTAGAGAGGGAAACGGGGTGATAAACGAGCAGTACTTC.

The chain couples TRBV18 to TRBJ2-5; unclear D gene. The V end lost 3 bases, the J end lost 1 base, and 9 bases lay between the germline ends. This CDR3 is built from 14 residues. CDR1 is KGHSH, CDR2 LQKENI, per germline. The CDR3 reads CASSPYKTQETQYF. The CDR3 DNA reads TGTGCCAGCTCACCCTATAAGACCCAAGAGACCCAGTACTTC.